The T cell receptor beta chain described here comes from a study of T cell responses to AZD1222 COVID-19 vaccine. The CDR3 is made up of 16 amino acids. Germline loops: CDR1 SGHRS, CDR2 YFSETQ. With V trimmed by 3 bases and J by 4 bases, 12 bases remained unmatched. Assay used: immunoSEQ multiplex PCR; TCRdb lists only in-frame clones, some missing. The sample holds about 170,000 clones, about 90% seen once. The rearrangement links TRBV5-1 to TRBJ1-2, with 7 bases that match TRBD1. The TCR was taken from an adult in good health. The source material was peripheral blood, sampled on day 0 of AZD1222 vaccination. The CDR3 region is CASSSIVTGQTYGYTF. The CDR3 DNA sequence: TGCGCCAGCAGCTCGATAGTTACGGGACAGACCTATGGCTACACCTTC.